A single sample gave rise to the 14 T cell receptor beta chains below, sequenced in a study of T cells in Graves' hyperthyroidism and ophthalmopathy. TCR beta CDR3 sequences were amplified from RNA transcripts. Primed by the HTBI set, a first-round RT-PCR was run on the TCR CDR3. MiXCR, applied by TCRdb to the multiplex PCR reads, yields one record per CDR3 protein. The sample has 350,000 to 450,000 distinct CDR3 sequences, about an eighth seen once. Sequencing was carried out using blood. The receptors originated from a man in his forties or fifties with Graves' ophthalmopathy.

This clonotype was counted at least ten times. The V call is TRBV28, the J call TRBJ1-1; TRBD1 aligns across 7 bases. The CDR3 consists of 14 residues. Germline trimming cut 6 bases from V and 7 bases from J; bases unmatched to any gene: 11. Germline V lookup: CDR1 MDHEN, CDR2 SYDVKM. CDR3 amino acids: CASSKGQARSEAFF. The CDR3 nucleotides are TGTGCCAGCAGCAAAGGACAGGCAAGAAGTGAAGCTTTCTTT.

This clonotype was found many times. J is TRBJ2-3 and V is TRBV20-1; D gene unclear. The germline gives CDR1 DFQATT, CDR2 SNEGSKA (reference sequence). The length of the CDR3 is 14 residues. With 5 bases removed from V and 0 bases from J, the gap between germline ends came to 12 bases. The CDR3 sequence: CSADLSGSTDTQYF. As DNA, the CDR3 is TGCAGTGCTGACCTTAGTGGCAGCACAGATACGCAGTATTTT.

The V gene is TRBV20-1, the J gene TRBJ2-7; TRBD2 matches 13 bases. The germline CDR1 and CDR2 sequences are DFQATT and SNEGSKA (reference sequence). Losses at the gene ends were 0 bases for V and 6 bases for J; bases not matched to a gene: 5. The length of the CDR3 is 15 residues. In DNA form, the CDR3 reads TGCAGTGCTAGAGAATGGGGACTAGCGGGATTCGAGCAGTACTTC. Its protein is CSAREWGLAGFEQYF.

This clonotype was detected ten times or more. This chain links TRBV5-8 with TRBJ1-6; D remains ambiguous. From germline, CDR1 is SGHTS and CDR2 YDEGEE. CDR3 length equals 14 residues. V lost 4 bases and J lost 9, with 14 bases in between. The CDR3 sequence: CASSLLGGVSPLHF. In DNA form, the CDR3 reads TGTGCCAGCAGCCTGCTGGGAGGAGTTTCACCCCTCCACTTT.

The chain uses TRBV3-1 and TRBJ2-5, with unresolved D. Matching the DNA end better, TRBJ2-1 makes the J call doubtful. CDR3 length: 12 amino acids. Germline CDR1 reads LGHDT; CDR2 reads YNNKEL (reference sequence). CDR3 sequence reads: CASSPSGQNQFF. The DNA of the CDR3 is TGTGCCAGCAGCCCTTCCGGGCAGAACCAGTTCTTC.

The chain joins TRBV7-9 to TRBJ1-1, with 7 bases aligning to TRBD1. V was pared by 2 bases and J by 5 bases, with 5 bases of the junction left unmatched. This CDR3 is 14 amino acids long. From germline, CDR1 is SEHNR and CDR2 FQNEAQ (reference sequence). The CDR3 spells CASSLTGAGTEAFF. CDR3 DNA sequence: TGTGCCAGCAGCTTAACAGGGGCGGGGACTGAAGCTTTCTTT.

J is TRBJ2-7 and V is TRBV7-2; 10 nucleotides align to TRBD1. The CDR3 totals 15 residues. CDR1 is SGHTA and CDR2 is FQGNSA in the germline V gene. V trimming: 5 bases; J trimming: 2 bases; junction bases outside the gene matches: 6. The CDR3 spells CASSPPDRGPYEQYF. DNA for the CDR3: TGTGCCAGCAGCCCCCCCGACAGGGGGCCCTACGAGCAGTACTTC.

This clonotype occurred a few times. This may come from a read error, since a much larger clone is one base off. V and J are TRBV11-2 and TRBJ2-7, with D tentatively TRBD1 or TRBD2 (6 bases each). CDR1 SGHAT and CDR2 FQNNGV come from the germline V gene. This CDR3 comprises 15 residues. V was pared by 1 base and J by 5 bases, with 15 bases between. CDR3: CASSLGGAGSHEQYF. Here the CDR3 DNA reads TGTGCCAGCAGCTTAGGGGGGGCAGGGTCCCACGAGCAGTACTTC.

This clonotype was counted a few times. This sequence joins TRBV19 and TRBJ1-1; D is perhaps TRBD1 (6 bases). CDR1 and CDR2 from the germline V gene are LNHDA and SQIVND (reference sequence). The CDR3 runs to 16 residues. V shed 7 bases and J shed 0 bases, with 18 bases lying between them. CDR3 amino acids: CASNNGGAIMNTEAFF. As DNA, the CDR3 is TGTGCCAGTAACAACGGGGGGGCCATCATGAACACTGAAGCTTTCTTT. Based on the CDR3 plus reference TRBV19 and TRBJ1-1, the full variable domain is DGGITQSPKYLFRKEGQNVTLSCEQNLNHDAMYWYRQDPGQGLRLIYYSQIVNDFQKGDIAEGYSVSREKKESFPLTVTSAQKNPTAFYLCASNNGGAIMNTEAFFGQGTRLTVV.

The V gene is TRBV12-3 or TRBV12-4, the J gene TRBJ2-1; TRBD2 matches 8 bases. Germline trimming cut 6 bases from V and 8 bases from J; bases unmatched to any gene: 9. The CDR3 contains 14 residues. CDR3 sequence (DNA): TGTGCCAGCAGGCCGGGACTAGTTGTCCATGAGCAGTTCTTC. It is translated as CASRPGLVVHEQFF.

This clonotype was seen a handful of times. The CDR3 here is CASQRTSTDTQYF. The CDR3 nucleotides are TGTGCCAGTCAGCGAACTAGCACAGATACGCAGTATTTT. The chain uses TRBV24-1 and TRBJ2-3; D unclear. Germline V gives CDR1 KGHDR, CDR2 SFDVKD. The CDR3 spans 13 residues. V lost 11 bases and J 0 bases, leaving 11 bases between the germline ends.

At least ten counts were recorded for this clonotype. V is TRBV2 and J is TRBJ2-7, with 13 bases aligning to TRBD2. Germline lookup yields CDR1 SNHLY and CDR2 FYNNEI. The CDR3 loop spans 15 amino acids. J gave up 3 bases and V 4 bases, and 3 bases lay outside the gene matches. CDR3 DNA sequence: TGTGCCAGCAGTGGACTAGCGGGAGGACTCTACGAGCAGTACTTC. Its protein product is CASSGLAGGLYEQYF.

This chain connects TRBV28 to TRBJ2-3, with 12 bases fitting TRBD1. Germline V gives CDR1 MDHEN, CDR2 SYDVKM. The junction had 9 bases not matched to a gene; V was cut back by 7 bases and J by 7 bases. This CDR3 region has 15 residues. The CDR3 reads CASTSPGQGANTQYF. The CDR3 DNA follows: TGTGCCAGCACATCTCCGGGACAGGGGGCCAATACGCAGTATTTT.

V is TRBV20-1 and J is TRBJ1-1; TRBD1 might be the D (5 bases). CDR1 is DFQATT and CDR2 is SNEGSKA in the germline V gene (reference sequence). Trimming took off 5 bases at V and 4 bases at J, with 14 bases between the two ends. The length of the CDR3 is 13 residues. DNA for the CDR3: TGCAGTGCTTCCCGGGACTCATCCACTGAAGCTTTCTTT. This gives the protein CSASRDSSTEAFF.